The entry that follows covers one TCR beta chain sequence. Antigen: not known. The data derive from a study of vaccination effects on CD4 cells after COVID-19. ViraFEST assay sequencing came after antigen-specific CD4+ T cells were expanded with viral peptide pools. Cells that had been cultured for 9 to 10 days were the source of isolated CD4+ T cells. Nucleocapsid antibodies were negative in the vaccine recipients, who had never had SARS-CoV-2 infection. Wells each received two million PBMC, cultured with around 9.6 IU/ml IL-2 and about 10 ug/ml peptides. On both days 3 and 7, half of the culture medium was replaced with IL-2 medium. The length of the CDR3 is 14 residues. Trimming stripped 6 bases from V and 3 bases from J, with 15 bases between. Germline-derived CDR1 and CDR2 are SGHRS and YFSETQ. Findings of the study overall: Late in the post-vaccination period, infection-induced and vaccine-induced clones underwent marked clonal contraction.

Sequenced by immunoSEQ multiplex PCR; TCRdb stores in-frame clones only, minus some. The sample yields fewer than 25,000 clones, 71% seen once. The rearrangement joins TRBV5-1 to TRBJ1-2, with a tentative D call TRBD1 (5 bases). Sample: CD4+ T cells from PBMCs cultured with HCoV-OC43 spike peptides, taken before COVID-19 vaccination. Subset of the sample: HCoV-OC43 spike overlapping peptide pool stimulation. The origin of this receptor is a human donor who received a COVID-19 vaccine. The DNA of the CDR3 is TGCGCCAGCACCCTTCCCGGGGGGGACTATGGCTACACCTTC. Translated, it gives CASTLPGGDYGYTF. The whole variable domain, remainder taken from reference TRBV5-1 and TRBJ1-2, is KAGVTQTPRYLIKTRGQQVTLSCSPISGHRSVSWYQQTPGQGLQFLFEYFSETQRNKGNFPGRFSGRQFSNSRSEMNVSTLELGDSALYLCASTLPGGDYGYTFGSGTRLTVV.